This T cell receptor (beta chain) was identified during a study of cytomegalovirus exposure and HLA in healthy donors. Points from the study as a whole: A missense DCLRE1C variant was associated with V- and J-gene trimming of TCR beta chains in a later analysis, and an independent cohort replicated the association. As confirmed in vitro, three CMV-associated chains were specific for CMV antigens.

The PCR used 60 Vbeta and 13 Jbeta primers. Here immunoSEQ multiplex PCR was the method, and the copy in TCRdb shows in-frame clones only, minus some. The sample contains about 160,000 clones, about 71% of which appear only once. The donors comprised healthy bone marrow donors. Nominal health characterized the donors when sampled, though unrecorded immune exposures were likely. Details on this clone: The target antigen is unknown.

This CDR3 is built from 13 residues. The germline V and J ends were trimmed by 6 bases and 2 bases, with 7 bases remaining between them. CDR1 is MNHNS and CDR2 is SASEGT in the germline V gene. What was sequenced was PBMCs. This TCR came from a woman between 25 and 40 years old in good health and CMV-seronegative. The rearrangement joins TRBV6-1 to TRBJ2-2; D uncertain. The CDR3 bases are TGTGCCAGCAGCGTCACAAACACCGGGGAGCTGTTTTTT. It is translated as CASSVTNTGELFF.